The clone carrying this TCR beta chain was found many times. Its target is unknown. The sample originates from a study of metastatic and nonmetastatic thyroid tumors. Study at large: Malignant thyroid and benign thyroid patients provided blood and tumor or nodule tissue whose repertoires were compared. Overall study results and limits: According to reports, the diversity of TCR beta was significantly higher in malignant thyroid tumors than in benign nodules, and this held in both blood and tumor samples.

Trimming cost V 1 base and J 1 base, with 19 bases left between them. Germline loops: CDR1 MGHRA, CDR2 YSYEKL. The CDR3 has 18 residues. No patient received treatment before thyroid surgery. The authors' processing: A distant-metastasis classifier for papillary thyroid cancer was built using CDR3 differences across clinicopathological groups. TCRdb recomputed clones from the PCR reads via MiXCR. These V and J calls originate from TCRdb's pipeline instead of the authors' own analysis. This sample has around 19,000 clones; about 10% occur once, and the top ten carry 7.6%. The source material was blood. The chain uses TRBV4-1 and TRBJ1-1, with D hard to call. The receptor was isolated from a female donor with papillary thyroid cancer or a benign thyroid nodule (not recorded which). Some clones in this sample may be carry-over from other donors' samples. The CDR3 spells CASSQAPRTRVKNTEAFF. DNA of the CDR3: TGCGCCAGCAGCCAAGCCCCCCGGACTCGGGTTAAGAACACTGAAGCTTTCTTT.